The T cell receptor beta chain described here comes from a study of blood T cell repertoires in COVID-19. Study-level background: COVID-19 samples, acute and convalescent, were from the United States, Italy and Spain. Sample material is recorded as cDNA or gDNA derived from T cells, B-cell-depleted T cells, or PBMCs.

Original analysis: Amplification with reference gene primers provided the estimates of nucleated cell counts. Assay: immunoSEQ multiplex PCR; the TCRdb copy retains only in-frame clones and omits some. For V, J and clone size, that table is used; D and trimming come from the DNA. The profile shows 97,000 or so clones, around 90% of them singletons. Germline CDR1 and CDR2: MDHEN and SYDVKM. Trimming at V came to 5 bases and at J to 4 bases, leaving 4 bases not matched to a gene. The CDR3 contains 14 residues. The TCR was taken from a man between 50 and 59 years old with active or convalescent COVID-19. V and J are TRBV28 and TRBJ1-4; the match to TRBD1 covers 7 bases. Specimen: peripheral blood. CDR3 in amino acids: CASSAGGSNEKLFF. The CDR3 coding sequence is TGTGCCAGCAGTGCAGGGGGGAGTAATGAAAAACTGTTTTTT.